These 21 T cell receptor beta chains originate from one sample sequenced in a study of T-cell reconstitution after alpha-beta-depleted transplantation in children. Unique molecular identifiers featured in how the TCRbeta library was prepared. Each CDR3 protein is one row after TCRdb ran MiXCR on the PCR reads. The profile shows about 610,000 distinct CDR3 sequences, under 12% of them singletons. The material sequenced was PBMCs from the stem cell graft donor, taken from the stem cell graft. The receptor source for this set is a human donor who donated a stem cell graft to a child with acute myeloid leukemia.

To note about this clonotype: Lacking the conserved final phenylalanine or tryptophan, this CDR3 likely reflects a read error. The chain has TRBV5-4 and TRBJ1-1; D remains ambiguous. V was clipped by 0 bases and J by 4 bases, with 13 bases between them. CDR1 and CDR2 (germline): SGHNT, YYREEE (reference sequence). The CDR3 consists of 15 residues. CDR3 bases: TGTGCCAGCAGCTTGGATCCGGCCGGTGTCACTGAAGCTTTCTCT. Translating gives CASSLDPAGVTEAFS.

This clonotype came up many times. The V gene is TRBV25-1, the J gene TRBJ1-2; tentative D call: TRBD1 (5 bases). V was clipped by 2 bases and J by 9 bases, with 10 bases between them. The CDR3 has 12 amino acids. Germline CDR1 and CDR2: MGHDK and SYGVNS. CDR3 nucleotides: TGTGCCAGCAGTGAAGGACAATTACGCTACACCTTC. It yields the protein CASSEGQLRYTF.

This clonotype came up a few times. The gene calls are TRBV5-1 and TRBJ2-6, with D possibly TRBD1 on 6 matching bases. This CDR3 spans 20 amino acids. CDR1 SGHRS and CDR2 YFSETQ come from the germline V gene. Trimming removed 0 bases at V and 0 bases at J, with 19 bases between. DNA of the CDR3: TGCGCCAGCAGCTTGGGCAGGGACACTCTCTCTCTCTCTGGGGCCAACGTCCTGACTTTC. Translating it yields CASSLGRDTLSLSGANVLTF.

The chain is built from TRBV12-3 or TRBV12-4 and TRBJ2-3; D is ambiguous. The CDR3 length is 15 residues. V shed 6 bases and J shed 2 bases, with 15 bases lying between them. CDR3 sequence: CASSLKPGPTDTQYF. The CDR3 DNA reads TGTGCCAGCAGCCTGAAACCGGGCCCCACAGATACGCAGTATTTT.

This clonotype was recorded at least ten times. This chain connects TRBV28 to TRBJ1-2; tentative D call: TRBD1 (6 bases). The V gene lost 2 bases and the J gene lost 6 bases, with 16 bases spanning the gap. This CDR3 contains 15 residues. The germline V gene has CDR1 MDHEN and CDR2 SYDVKM. The CDR3 region is CASSLTGNVEDGYTF. The CDR3 DNA is TGTGCCAGCAGTTTAACAGGGAATGTCGAAGATGGCTACACCTTC.

This clonotype was detected ten times or more. The chain employs TRBV29-1 and TRBJ2-3; D remains ambiguous. This CDR3 contains 12 residues. Germline V gene data show CDR1 as SQVTM and CDR2 as ANQGSEA. The V end was cut by 4 bases, the J end by 0 bases, with 5 bases between. The CDR3 is CSVGASTDTQYF. CDR3 sequence (DNA): TGCAGCGTTGGGGCTAGCACAGATACGCAGTATTTT.

This clonotype was detected only a few times. V is TRBV7-9 and J is TRBJ2-1; 8 positions match TRBD2. Germline CDR1 reads SEHNR; CDR2 reads FQNEAQ (reference sequence). This CDR3 region has 16 residues. Trimming took 3 bases from V and 6 from J; bases not matched to a gene: 10. In DNA form, the CDR3 reads TGTGCCAGCAGCTTCCTCCTGGGACTAGGCAGCAATGAGCAGTTCTTC. It yields the protein CASSFLLGLGSNEQFF.

The V gene is TRBV28, the J gene TRBJ2-1; 9 bases agree with TRBD1. J gave up 12 bases and V 3 bases, and 9 bases lay outside the gene matches. There are 14 residues in the CDR3. Per germline, CDR1 MDHEN and CDR2 SYDVKM. CDR3 in amino acids: CASSLSSNRGRQFF. In nucleotides, the CDR3 is TGTGCCAGCAGTTTGTCAAGCAACAGGGGGCGGCAGTTCTTC. Based on the CDR3 plus reference TRBV28 and TRBJ2-1, the full variable domain is DVKVTQSSRYLVKRTGEKVFLECVQDMDHENMFWYRQDPGLGLRLIYFSYDVKMKEKGDIPEGYSVSREKKERFSLILESASTNQTSMYLCASSLSSNRGRQFFGPGTRLTVL.

A few counts support this clonotype. V gene TRBV20-1 combines with J gene TRBJ1-3; 9 bases line up with TRBD1. After removal of 4 bases from V and 4 bases from J, the junction contained 11 bases not matched to a gene. CDR1 and CDR2 from the germline V gene are DFQATT and SNEGSKA (reference sequence). CDR3 length: 16 residues. CDR3 residues: CSAKGTGTHLGNTIYF. In DNA form, the CDR3 reads TGCAGTGCTAAGGGGACAGGGACTCACCTCGGAAACACCATATATTTT.

The sample holds many counts of this clonotype. The V call is TRBV5-1, the J call TRBJ2-7; the D is unclear. CDR1 is SGHRS and CDR2 is YFSETQ in the germline V gene. V was clipped by 1 base and J by 6 bases, with 5 bases between them. The CDR3 is 11 residues long. The CDR3 DNA follows: TGCGCCAGCAGCTTGCAGCGCGAGCAGTACTTC. The encoded protein is CASSLQREQYF.

This clonotype has more than one count but fewer than ten. The CDR3 is CASSPGGSISYEQYF. The CDR3, as DNA: TGTGCCAGCAGCCCCGGGGGGAGCATCTCCTACGAGCAGTACTTC. The genes are TRBV9 and TRBJ2-7; 7 positions match TRBD2. V dropped 4 bases and J dropped 0; count of bases not matched to a gene: 7. The CDR3 spans 15 residues. The V gene's germline CDR1 is SGDLS and CDR2 YYNGEE.

The chain links TRBV30 to TRBJ2-7, with 9 bases lining up with TRBD2. The CDR3 is 15 amino acids. From germline, CDR1 is GTSNPN and CDR2 SVGIG (reference sequence). Trimming removed 0 bases from V and 2 bases from J; junction bases left unmatched: 5. CDR3 nucleotide sequence: TGTGCCTGGAGTGTCATAGCGGGAGTTACCTACGAGCAGTACTTC. Its protein product is CAWSVIAGVTYEQYF.

This clonotype was detected only a few times. This rearrangement joins TRBV9 to TRBJ2-5; no firm D call. Germline V CDR1 and CDR2: SGDLS, YYNGEE. The CDR3 is made up of 15 amino acids. The V and J ends lost 3 bases and 1 base respectively, with 13 bases between them. This chain's CDR3 is CASSALTESQETQYF. For the CDR3, the DNA is TGTGCCAGCAGCGCTTTGACGGAATCCCAAGAGACCCAGTACTTC. Variable domain in full (rest from reference TRBV9 and TRBJ2-5): DSGVTQTPKHLITATGQRVTLRCSPRSGDLSVYWYQQSLDQGLQFLIQYYNGEERAKGNILERFSAQQFPDLHSELNLSSLELGDSALYFCASSALTESQETQYFGPGTRLLVL.

V gene TRBV2 combines with J gene TRBJ2-5; 8 bases are shared with TRBD2. The CDR3 is 15 residues long. Germline V gene lookup returns CDR1 SNHLY and CDR2 FYNNEI. The J segment lost 2 bases and the V segment lost 4 bases, leaving 6 bases of the junction unmatched. The chain's CDR3 is CASSVLAGQQETQYF. The CDR3 DNA follows: TGTGCCAGCAGTGTGCTAGCGGGCCAACAAGAGACCCAGTACTTC.

This clonotype was counted between two and nine times. J is TRBJ1-1 and V is TRBV19, with no clear D. Germline loops: CDR1 LNHDA, CDR2 SQIVND (reference sequence). V was trimmed by 6 bases and J by 6 bases, leaving 14 bases between them. This CDR3 spans 13 amino acids. The DNA of the CDR3 is TGTGCCAGTAGCCATCAGTGGAGGTCTGAAGCTTTCTTT. It codes for CASSHQWRSEAFF.

The rearrangement links TRBV20-1 to TRBJ2-7; the match to TRBD2 covers 8 bases. The trim removed 5 bases at V and 5 bases at J, leaving 11 bases unmatched. The germline V gene has CDR1 DFQATT and CDR2 SNEGSKA (reference sequence). This CDR3 region has 14 residues. For the CDR3, the DNA is TGCAGTGCTCTCCGGCCTGGACTAGCCGACGAGCAGTACTTC. Encoded protein: CSALRPGLADEQYF.

V is TRBV9 and J is TRBJ2-2; 10 nucleotides line up with TRBD2. This CDR3 region has 20 residues. The germline CDR1 and CDR2 sequences are SGDLS and YYNGEE. Trimming removed 0 bases from V and 2 bases from J; junction bases left unmatched: 13. The CDR3 coding sequence is TGTGCCAGCAGCGTAGCCCAGGGGGCTAGCGGGAGATCAAACACCGGGGAGCTGTTTTTT. Residues: CASSVAQGASGRSNTGELFF.

The V call is TRBV7-9, the J call TRBJ2-5, with a possible D match to TRBD2 (5 bases). Trimming cost V 5 bases and J 4 bases, with 11 bases left between them. CDR3 length: 13 amino acids. CDR1 is SEHNR, CDR2 FQNEAQ, per germline (reference sequence). CDR3 amino acids: CASSQPAGETQYF. CDR3 bases: TGTGCCAGCAGCCAGCCGGCGGGAGAGACCCAGTACTTC.

Many counts were recorded for this clonotype. The V call is TRBV29-1, the J call TRBJ2-4; tentative D call: TRBD1 (6 bases). V lost 3 bases to trimming and J lost 1 base, with 13 bases between them. Germline V lookup: CDR1 SQVTM, CDR2 ANQGSEA. The CDR3 sequence is 15 residues long. The CDR3 is CSVDPPGEAKNIQYF. The CDR3 bases are TGCAGCGTTGATCCCCCAGGGGAGGCCAAAAACATTCAGTACTTC.

This CDR3 reads CAWAGAGANVLTF. In nucleotides, the CDR3 is TGTGCCTGGGCAGGGGCCGGGGCCAACGTCCTGACTTTC. This sequence joins TRBV30 and TRBJ2-6; perhaps TRBD1 as D (6 bases). The germline CDR1 and CDR2 sequences are GTSNPN and SVGIG (reference sequence). This CDR3 has 13 residues. The V end lost 5 bases, the J end lost 4 bases, and 9 bases lay between the germline ends.

This sequence joins TRBV30 and TRBJ1-1; D is possibly TRBD1 (6 bases). There are 14 residues in the CDR3. Trimming took 3 bases from V and 0 from J, leaving 11 bases between them. Germline V lookup: CDR1 GTSNPN, CDR2 SVGIG (reference sequence). Here the CDR3 DNA reads TGTGCCTGGAGGAAGGGACACCTGAACACTGAAGCTTTCTTT. Translating gives CAWRKGHLNTEAFF.